These 13 T cell receptor beta chains were all obtained from the same sample, sequenced in a study of blood T cell repertoires in COVID-19. Sequencing used immunoSEQ multiplex PCR; TCRdb keeps in-frame clones, though not all of them. The table includes about 350,000 clones, around nine tenths detected once. Sequencing was performed on peripheral blood. Receptor source: a woman under 30 who had recovered from COVID-19.

The J gene is TRBJ2-2, the V gene TRBV7-8, with 7 bases lining up with TRBD1. Germline-derived CDR1 and CDR2 are SGHVS and FQNEAQ. This CDR3 region has 17 residues. V was clipped by 4 bases and J by 2 bases; unmatched bases: 10. Here the CDR3 DNA reads TGTGCCAGCAGCTCTCAACTGACAGGGAAAAACACCGGGGAGCTGTTTTTT. Protein sequence: CASSSQLTGKNTGELFF.

V and J are TRBV5-6 and TRBJ2-5; a possible D gene is TRBD2 (5 bases). This CDR3 is 15 amino acids long. Germline V lookup: CDR1 SGHDT, CDR2 YYEEEE. V was cut by 2 bases and J by 2 bases, with 13 bases left in between. The CDR3 sequence is CASSFRLSGQETQYF. The CDR3 DNA reads TGTGCCAGCAGCTTTCGTTTATCGGGACAAGAGACCCAGTACTTC.

J is TRBJ2-7 and V is TRBV6-2 or TRBV6-3; TRBD2 aligns across 15 bases. J gave up 5 bases and V 6 bases, and 8 bases lay outside the gene matches. The germline V gene has CDR1 MNHEY and CDR2 SVGEGT. The CDR3 has 16 residues. The CDR3 protein is CASSSAGLAGGNEQYV. The DNA for the CDR3 is TGTGCCAGCAGCTCCGCGGGACTAGCGGGGGGCAACGAGCAGTACGTC.

This clone was observed once. This chain links TRBV19 with TRBJ1-3; TRBD1 might be the D (5 bases). Germline CDR1 reads LNHDA; CDR2 reads SQIVND (reference sequence). With 7 bases removed from V and 0 bases from J, the gap between germline ends came to 10 bases. The CDR3 is 14 residues long. The CDR3 loop is CASTPDISGNTIYF. The CDR3 DNA follows: TGTGCCAGTACCCCGGACATCTCTGGAAACACCATATATTTT.

V gene TRBV19 combines with J gene TRBJ2-2, with TRBD2 as a possible D gene (6 bases). CDR1 is LNHDA, CDR2 SQIVND, per germline (reference sequence). V was clipped by 4 bases and J by 6 bases, with 18 bases between them. CDR3 length: 16 residues. In DNA, the CDR3 is TGTGCCAGTAGTACCGGAGGGCTAGTAGGCGCCGGGGAGCTGTTTTTT. Its translation is CASSTGGLVGAGELFF.

The CDR3, as DNA: TGTGCCAGCAGTTTTACTAACTATGGCTACACCTTC. It yields the protein CASSFTNYGYTF. The V call is TRBV6-5, the J call TRBJ1-2; D remains ambiguous. The V and J ends lost 4 bases and 0 bases respectively, with 3 bases between them. Germline CDR1 MNHEY, CDR2 SVGAGI. The CDR3 sequence is 12 residues long.

The V call is TRBV6-1, the J call TRBJ1-1; no clear D gene. CDR1 MNHNS and CDR2 SASEGT come from the germline V gene. The CDR3 loop spans 14 amino acids. The ends were cut back, 1 base at V and 7 bases at J, with 13 bases in the middle. The CDR3 reads CASSEVSSRIEAFF. DNA for the CDR3: TGTGCCAGCAGTGAAGTTAGCAGCCGTATTGAAGCTTTCTTT.

This clone has a single count. The V gene is TRBV9, the J gene TRBJ1-1, with D perhaps matching TRBD1 (5 bases). Germline CDR1 reads SGDLS; CDR2 reads YYNGEE. The CDR3 contains 15 residues. V gave up 4 bases and J gave up 3 bases, with 16 bases separating them. The CDR3 DNA reads as TGTGCCAGCAGCCGATGGGACGGCGGGGACACTGAAGCTTTCTTT. Translating it yields CASSRWDGGDTEAFF.

This clone was detected only a few times. The chain is built from TRBV6-2 or TRBV6-3 and TRBJ1-1; D ambiguous. CDR1 and CDR2 (germline): MNHEY, SVGEGT. This CDR3 comprises 14 residues. V lost 5 bases and J lost 5, with 15 bases in between. CDR3 DNA: TGTGCCAGCAGTACCGGGTTCCTAAGGACTGAAGCTTTCTTT. Translated: CASSTGFLRTEAFF.

The chain combines TRBV11-2 with TRBJ2-7; 8 bases align to TRBD2. This CDR3 comprises 15 residues. From germline, CDR1 is SGHAT and CDR2 FQNNGV. V gave up 5 bases and J gave up 3 bases; unmatched junction bases: 9. The CDR3 nucleotides are TGTGCCAGCAGCCGTAGCGGGGACTCTATCTACGAGCAGTACGTC. It encodes CASSRSGDSIYEQYV.

The rearrangement joins TRBV5-6 to TRBJ1-2; no definite D call. V shed 1 base and J shed 1 base, with 5 bases lying between them. The CDR3 contains 13 residues. The germline gives CDR1 SGHDT, CDR2 YYEEEE. Here the CDR3 reads CASSLSNNYGYTF. As DNA, the CDR3 is TGTGCCAGCAGCTTGTCCAATAACTATGGCTACACCTTC.

This chain's CDR3 is CASGWRNTIYF. The CDR3 DNA reads as TGTGCCAGCGGCTGGAGGAACACCATATATTTT. V gene TRBV25-1 combines with J gene TRBJ1-3; D is uncertain. The CDR3 loop spans 11 amino acids. From germline, CDR1 is MGHDK and CDR2 SYGVNS. With 8 bases removed from V and 7 bases from J, the gap between germline ends came to 9 bases.

V usage is TRBV6-6 and J usage is TRBJ2-1; TRBD2 matches at 14 bases. The CDR3 is made up of 15 amino acids. From germline, CDR1 is MNHNY and CDR2 SVGAGI (reference sequence). Trimming removed 6 bases from V and 8 bases from J; junction bases left unmatched: 6. CDR3 sequence (DNA): TGTGCCAGCAGGCCAGGACTAGCGGGAGGCTATGAGCAGTTCTTC. Its translation is CASRPGLAGGYEQFF.